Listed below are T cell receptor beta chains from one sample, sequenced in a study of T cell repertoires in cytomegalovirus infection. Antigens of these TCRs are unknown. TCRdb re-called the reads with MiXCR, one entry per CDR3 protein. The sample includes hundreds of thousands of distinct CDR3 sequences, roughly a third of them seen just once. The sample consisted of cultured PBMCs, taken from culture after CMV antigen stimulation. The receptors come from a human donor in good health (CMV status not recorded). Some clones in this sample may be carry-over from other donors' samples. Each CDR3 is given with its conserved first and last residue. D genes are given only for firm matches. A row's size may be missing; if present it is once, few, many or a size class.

cdr3_nt: TGCGCCAGCAGCCAAGATCGGGGCAGGGGAGGAATTTTC; cdr3_aa: CASSQDRGRGGIF; j_call: TRBJ2-1; clone_size: -; d_call: -; v_call: TRBV4-1
cdr3_nt: TGTGCCAGCAGTTACCTGAGAAGGGGAGCTGAAGCTTTCTTT; cdr3_aa: CASSYLRRGAEAFF; j_call: TRBJ1-1; clone_size: few; d_call: -; v_call: TRBV12-3/TRBV12-4
cdr3_nt: TGTGCCAGCAGCCAAGACCGGCAGGGGGCAAACACCGGGGAGCTGTTTTTT; cdr3_aa: CASSQDRQGANTGELFF; j_call: TRBJ2-2; clone_size: -; d_call: TRBD1; v_call: TRBV4-2
cdr3_nt: TGTGCCAGTAGTATACGGTTTGGGAACACCGGGGAGCTGTTTTTT; cdr3_aa: CASSIRFGNTGELFF; j_call: TRBJ2-2; clone_size: -; d_call: -; v_call: TRBV19
cdr3_nt: TGTGCCAGTAGTATAGACCCACCACCCGGAGCTTTCTTT; cdr3_aa: CASSIDPPPGAFF; j_call: TRBJ1-1; clone_size: -; d_call: -; v_call: TRBV19
cdr3_nt: TGTGCCAGCTCACCGAAGCGTCGTAGCACAGATACGCAGTATTTT; cdr3_aa: CASSPKRRSTDTQYF; j_call: TRBJ2-3; clone_size: -; d_call: -; v_call: TRBV18
cdr3_nt: TGTGCCAGCAGTTCAAGTTTAGCGGGAGCTTATGAGCAGTTCTTC; cdr3_aa: CASSSSLAGAYEQFF; j_call: TRBJ2-1; clone_size: -; d_call: TRBD2; v_call: TRBV6-2/TRBV6-3
cdr3_nt: TGTGCCAGCAGCTTAGAACTACTAGCGGGGCTTCCAAATCCACGTGGTGAGCTGTTTTTT; cdr3_aa: CASSLELLAGLPNPRGELFF; j_call: TRBJ2-2; clone_size: -; d_call: TRBD2; v_call: TRBV11-3
cdr3_nt: TGTGCCAGCAGCTTGGTCAGTACTGAGCAGTTCTTC; cdr3_aa: CASSLVSTEQFF; j_call: TRBJ2-1; clone_size: many; d_call: -; v_call: TRBV7-3
cdr3_nt: TGTGCCAGCAGTCTCGACCCAGGACAGAACACTGAAGCTTTCTTT; cdr3_aa: CASSLDPGQNTEAFF; j_call: TRBJ1-1; clone_size: many; d_call: -; v_call: TRBV7-2